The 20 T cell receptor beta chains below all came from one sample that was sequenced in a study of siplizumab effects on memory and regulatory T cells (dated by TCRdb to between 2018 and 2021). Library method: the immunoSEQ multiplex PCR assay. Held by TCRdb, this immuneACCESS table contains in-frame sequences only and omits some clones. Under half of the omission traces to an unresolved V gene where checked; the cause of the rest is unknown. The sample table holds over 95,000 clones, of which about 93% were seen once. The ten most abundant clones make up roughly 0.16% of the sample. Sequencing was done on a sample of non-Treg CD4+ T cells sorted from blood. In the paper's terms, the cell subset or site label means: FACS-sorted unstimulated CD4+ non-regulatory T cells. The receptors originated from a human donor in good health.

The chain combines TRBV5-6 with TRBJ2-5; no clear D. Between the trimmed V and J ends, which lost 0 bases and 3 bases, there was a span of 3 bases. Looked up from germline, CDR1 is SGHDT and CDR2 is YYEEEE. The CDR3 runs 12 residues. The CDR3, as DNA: TGTGCCAGCAGCTTGGTGGAAGAGACCCAGTACTTC. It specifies CASSLVEETQYF.

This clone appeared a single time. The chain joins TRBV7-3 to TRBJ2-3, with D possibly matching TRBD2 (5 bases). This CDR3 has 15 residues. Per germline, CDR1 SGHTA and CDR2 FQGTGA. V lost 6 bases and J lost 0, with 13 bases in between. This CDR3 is CASSLAGQSTDTQYF. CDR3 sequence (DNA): TGTGCCAGCAGTTTGGCGGGTCAGAGCACAGATACGCAGTATTTT.

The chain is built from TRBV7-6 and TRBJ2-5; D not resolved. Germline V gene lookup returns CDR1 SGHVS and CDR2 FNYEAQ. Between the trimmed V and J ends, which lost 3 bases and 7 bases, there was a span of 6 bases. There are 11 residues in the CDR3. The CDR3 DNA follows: TGTGCCAGCAGCTTGTCCGTGACCCAGTACTTC. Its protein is CASSLSVTQYF.

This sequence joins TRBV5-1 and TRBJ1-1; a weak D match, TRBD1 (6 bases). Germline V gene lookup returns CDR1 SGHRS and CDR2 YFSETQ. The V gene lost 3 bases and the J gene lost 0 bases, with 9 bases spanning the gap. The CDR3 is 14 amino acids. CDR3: CASSSGTLNTEAFF. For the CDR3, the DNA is TGCGCCAGCAGCTCCGGGACACTGAACACTGAAGCTTTCTTT.

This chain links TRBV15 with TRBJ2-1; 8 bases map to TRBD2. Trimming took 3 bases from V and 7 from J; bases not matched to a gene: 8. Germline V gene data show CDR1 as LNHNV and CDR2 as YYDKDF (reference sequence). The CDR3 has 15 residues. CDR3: CATSSLGTSTNEQFF. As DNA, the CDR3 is TGTGCCACCAGCAGCCTGGGGACTAGTACAAATGAGCAGTTCTTC.

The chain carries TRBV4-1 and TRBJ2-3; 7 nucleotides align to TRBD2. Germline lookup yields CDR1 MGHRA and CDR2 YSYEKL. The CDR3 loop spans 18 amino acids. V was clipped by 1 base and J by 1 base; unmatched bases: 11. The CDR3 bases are TGCGCCAGCAGCCAAGCGGGACGAGGCCGGGGGGGCACAGATACGCAGTATTTT. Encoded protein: CASSQAGRGRGGTDTQYF.

CDR3 DNA: TGTGCCAGCAGTCCCACCTTGGGTGGGGGGCGATACAATGAGCAGTTCTTC. As protein: CASSPTLGGGRYNEQFF. V usage is TRBV28 and J usage is TRBJ2-1; D could derive from TRBD1 or TRBD2 (6 bases each). The V end was cut by 5 bases, the J end by 4 bases, with 21 bases between. In germline, CDR1 is MDHEN, CDR2 SYDVKM. The CDR3 extends over 17 amino acids.

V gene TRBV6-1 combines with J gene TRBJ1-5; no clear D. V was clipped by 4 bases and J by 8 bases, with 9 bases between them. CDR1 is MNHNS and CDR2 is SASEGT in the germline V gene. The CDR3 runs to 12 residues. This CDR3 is CASSVVPEPQHF. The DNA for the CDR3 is TGTGCCAGCAGTGTAGTCCCGGAGCCCCAGCATTTT.

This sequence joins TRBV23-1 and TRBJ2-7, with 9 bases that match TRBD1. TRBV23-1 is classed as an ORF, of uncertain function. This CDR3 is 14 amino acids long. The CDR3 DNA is TGCGCAACAAAGGGGGGGACAGGGCCCTACGAGCAGTACTTC. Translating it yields CATKGGTGPYEQYF.

Here the CDR3 DNA reads TGCGCCAGCAGCCCTGGGGGATACGGCACAGATACGCAGTATTTT. Amino acids: CASSPGGYGTDTQYF. This rearrangement joins TRBV4-1 to TRBJ2-3; D possibly uses TRBD1 or TRBD2 (5 bases each). The V gene lost 4 bases and the J gene lost 1 base, with 12 bases spanning the gap. This CDR3 is 15 amino acids long. Germline lookup yields CDR1 MGHRA and CDR2 YSYEKL.

The CDR3 DNA follows: TGTGCCTGGAGGACAGGTCCGAATAGCAATCAGCCCCAGCATTTT. This encodes CAWRTGPNSNQPQHF. The V gene is TRBV30, the J gene TRBJ1-5; D is possibly TRBD1 (6 bases). This CDR3 region has 15 residues. V was shortened by 3 bases and J by 0 bases, with 12 bases between the two germline ends. Germline V gene data show CDR1 as GTSNPN and CDR2 as SVGIG (reference sequence).

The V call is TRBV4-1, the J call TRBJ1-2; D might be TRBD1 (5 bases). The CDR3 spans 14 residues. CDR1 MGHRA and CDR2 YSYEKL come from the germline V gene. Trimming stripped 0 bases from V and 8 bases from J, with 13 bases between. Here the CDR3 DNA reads TGCGCCAGCAGCCAAGATGCCAGGGCGAAGGGCTACACCTTC. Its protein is CASSQDARAKGYTF.

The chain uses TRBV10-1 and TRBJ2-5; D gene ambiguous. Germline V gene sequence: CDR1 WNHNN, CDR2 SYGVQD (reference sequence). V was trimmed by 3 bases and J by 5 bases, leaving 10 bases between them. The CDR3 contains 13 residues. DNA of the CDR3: TGCGCCAGCAGTGAAGGGCCCGGGGAGACCCAGTACTTC. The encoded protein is CASSEGPGETQYF.

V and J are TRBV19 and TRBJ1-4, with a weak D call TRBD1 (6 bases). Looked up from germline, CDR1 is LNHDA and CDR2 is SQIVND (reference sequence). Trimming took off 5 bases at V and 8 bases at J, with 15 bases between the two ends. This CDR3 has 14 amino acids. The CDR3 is CASSDGTYIEKLFF. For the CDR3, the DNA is TGTGCCAGTAGTGATGGGACATATATCGAAAAACTGTTTTTT.

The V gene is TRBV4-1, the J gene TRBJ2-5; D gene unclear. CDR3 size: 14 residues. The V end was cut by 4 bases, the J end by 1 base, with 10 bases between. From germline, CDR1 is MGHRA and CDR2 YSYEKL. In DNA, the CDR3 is TGCGCCAGCAGCCTAACGACATCCCAAGAGACCCAGTACTTC. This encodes CASSLTTSQETQYF.

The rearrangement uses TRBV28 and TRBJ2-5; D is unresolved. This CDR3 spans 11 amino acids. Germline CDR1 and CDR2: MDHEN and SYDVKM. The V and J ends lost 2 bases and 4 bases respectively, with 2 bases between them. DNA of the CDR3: TGTGCCAGCAGTTTAGGAGAGACCCAGTACTTC. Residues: CASSLGETQYF.

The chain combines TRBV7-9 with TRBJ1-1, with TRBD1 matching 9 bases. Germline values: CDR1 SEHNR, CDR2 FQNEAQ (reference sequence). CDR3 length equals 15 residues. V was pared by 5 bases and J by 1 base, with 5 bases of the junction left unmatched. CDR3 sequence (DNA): TGTGCCAGCAGCATAAACAGGGGGCGGAACACTGAAGCTTTCTTT. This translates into CASSINRGRNTEAFF.

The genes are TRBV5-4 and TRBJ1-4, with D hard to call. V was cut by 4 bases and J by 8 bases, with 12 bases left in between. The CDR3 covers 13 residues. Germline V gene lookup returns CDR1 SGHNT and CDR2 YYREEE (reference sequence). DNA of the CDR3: TGTGCCAGCAGCCTCTGGACGGTAGAAAAACTGTTTTTT. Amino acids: CASSLWTVEKLFF. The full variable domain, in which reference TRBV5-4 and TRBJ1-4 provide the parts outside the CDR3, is ETGVTQSPTHLIKTRGQQVTLRCSSQSGHNTVSWYQQALGQGPQFIFQYYREEENGRGNFPPRFSGLQFPNYSSELNVNALELDDSALYLCASSLWTVEKLFFGSGTQLSVL.

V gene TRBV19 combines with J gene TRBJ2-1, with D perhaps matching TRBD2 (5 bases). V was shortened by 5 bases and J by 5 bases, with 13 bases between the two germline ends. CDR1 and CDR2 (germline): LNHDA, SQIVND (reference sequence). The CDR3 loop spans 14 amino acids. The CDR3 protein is CASSRAATNNEQFF. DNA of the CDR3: TGTGCCAGTAGTCGGGCAGCGACTAACAATGAGCAGTTCTTC.

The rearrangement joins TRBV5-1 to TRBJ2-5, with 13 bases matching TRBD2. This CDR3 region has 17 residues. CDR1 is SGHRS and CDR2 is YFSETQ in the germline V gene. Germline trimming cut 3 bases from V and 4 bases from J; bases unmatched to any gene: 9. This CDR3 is CASSSLAGGRGAETQYF. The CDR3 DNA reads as TGCGCCAGCAGCTCACTAGCGGGGGGGCGAGGAGCAGAGACCCAGTACTTC.